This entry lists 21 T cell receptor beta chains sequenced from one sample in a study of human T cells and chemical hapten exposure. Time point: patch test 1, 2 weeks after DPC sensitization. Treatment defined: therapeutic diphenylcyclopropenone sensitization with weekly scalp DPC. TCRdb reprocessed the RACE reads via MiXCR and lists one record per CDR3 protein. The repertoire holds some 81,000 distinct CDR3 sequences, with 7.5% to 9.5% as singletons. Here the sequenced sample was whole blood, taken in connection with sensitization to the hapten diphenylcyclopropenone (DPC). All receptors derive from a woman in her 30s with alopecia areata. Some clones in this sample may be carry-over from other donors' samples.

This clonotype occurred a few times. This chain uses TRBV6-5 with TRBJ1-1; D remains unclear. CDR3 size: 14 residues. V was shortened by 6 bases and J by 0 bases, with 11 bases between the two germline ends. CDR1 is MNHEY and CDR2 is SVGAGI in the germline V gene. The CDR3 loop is CASSPRRLNTEAFF. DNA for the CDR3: TGTGCCAGCAGCCCGCGGAGACTGAACACTGAAGCTTTCTTT.

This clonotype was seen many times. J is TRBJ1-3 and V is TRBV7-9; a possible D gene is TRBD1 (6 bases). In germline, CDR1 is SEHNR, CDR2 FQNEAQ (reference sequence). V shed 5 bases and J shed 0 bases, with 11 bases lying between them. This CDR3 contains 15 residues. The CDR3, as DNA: TGTGCCAGCAGCCGACAACAGGGCTCTGGAAACACCATATATTTT. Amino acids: CASSRQQGSGNTIYF.

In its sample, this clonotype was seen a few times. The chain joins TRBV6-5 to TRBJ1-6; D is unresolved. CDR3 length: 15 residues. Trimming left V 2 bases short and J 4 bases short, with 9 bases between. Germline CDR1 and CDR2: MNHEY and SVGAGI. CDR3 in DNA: TGTGCCAGCAGTTACATCCCCGGGTATAATTCACCCCTCCACTTT. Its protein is CASSYIPGYNSPLHF.

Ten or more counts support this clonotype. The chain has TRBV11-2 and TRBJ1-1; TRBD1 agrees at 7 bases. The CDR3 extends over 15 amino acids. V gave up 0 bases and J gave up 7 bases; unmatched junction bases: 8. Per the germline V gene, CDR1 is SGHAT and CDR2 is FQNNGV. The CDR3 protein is CASSLEGDWTGEAFF. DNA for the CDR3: TGTGCCAGCAGCTTAGAGGGGGATTGGACAGGTGAAGCTTTCTTT.

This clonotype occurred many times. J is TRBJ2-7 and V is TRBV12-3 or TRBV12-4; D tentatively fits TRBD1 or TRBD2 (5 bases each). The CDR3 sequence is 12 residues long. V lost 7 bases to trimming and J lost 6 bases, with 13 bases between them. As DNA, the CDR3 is TGTGCCAGCACCCCTGGGGGTGCCGAGCAGTACTTC. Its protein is CASTPGGAEQYF.

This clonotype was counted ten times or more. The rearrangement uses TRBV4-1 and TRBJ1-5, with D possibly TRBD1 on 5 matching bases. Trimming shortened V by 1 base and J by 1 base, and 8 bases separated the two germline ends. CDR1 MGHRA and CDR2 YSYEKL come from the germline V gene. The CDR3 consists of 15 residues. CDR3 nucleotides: TGCGCCAGCAGCCAAGGGGGCCGGAGCAATCAGCCCCAGCATTTT. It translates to CASSQGGRSNQPQHF.

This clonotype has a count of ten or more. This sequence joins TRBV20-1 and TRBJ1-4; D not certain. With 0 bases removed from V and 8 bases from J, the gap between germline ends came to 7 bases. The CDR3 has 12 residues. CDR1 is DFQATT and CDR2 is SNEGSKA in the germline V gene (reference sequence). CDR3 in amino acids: CSARDREEKLFF. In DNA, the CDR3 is TGCAGTGCTAGAGATCGCGAGGAAAAACTGTTTTTT.

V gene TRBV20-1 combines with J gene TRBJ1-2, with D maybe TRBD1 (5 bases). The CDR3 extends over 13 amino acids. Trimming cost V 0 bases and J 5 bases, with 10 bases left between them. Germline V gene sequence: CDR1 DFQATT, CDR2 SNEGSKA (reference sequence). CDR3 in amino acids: CSARDPTAYGYTF. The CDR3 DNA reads TGCAGTGCTAGAGACCCGACAGCTTATGGCTACACCTTC.

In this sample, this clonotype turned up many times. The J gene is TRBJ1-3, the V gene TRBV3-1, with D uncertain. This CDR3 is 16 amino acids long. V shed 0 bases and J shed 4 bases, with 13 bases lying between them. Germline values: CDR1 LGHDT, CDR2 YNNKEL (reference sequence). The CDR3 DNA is TGTGCCAGCAGCCAAGACCGAGAGTTGCGGGGAAACACCATATATTTT. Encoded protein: CASSQDRELRGNTIYF. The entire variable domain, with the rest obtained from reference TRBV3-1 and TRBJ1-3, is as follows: DTAVSQTPKYLVTQMGNDKSIKCEQNLGHDTMYWYKQDSKKFLKIMFSYNNKELIINETVPNRFSPKSPDKAHLNLHINSLELGDSAVYFCASSQDRELRGNTIYFGEGSWLTVV.

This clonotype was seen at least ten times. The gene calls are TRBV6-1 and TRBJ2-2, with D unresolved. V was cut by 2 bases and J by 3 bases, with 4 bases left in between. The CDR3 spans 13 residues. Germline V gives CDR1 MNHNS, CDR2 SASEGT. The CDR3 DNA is TGTGCCAGCAGTGAACACGACACCGGGGAGCTGTTTTTT. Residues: CASSEHDTGELFF.

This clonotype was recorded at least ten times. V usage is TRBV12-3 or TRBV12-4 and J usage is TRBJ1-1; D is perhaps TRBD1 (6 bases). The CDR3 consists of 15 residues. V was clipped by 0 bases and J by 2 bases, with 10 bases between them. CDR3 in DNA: TGTGCCAGCAGTTTAGCTCTGGGGGCTAACACTGAAGCTTTCTTT. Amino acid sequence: CASSLALGANTEAFF.

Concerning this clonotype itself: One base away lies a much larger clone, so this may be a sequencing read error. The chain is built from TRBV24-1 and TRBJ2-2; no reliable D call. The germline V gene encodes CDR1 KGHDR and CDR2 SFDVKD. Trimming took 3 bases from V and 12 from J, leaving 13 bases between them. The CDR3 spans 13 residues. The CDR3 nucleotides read TGTGCCACCAGTGATCCCTATGCGAGGAAGCTGTTTTTT. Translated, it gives CATSDPYARKLFF.

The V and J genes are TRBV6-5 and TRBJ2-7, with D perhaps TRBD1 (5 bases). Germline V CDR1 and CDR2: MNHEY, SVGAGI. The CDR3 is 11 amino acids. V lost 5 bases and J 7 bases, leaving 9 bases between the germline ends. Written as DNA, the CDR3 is TGTGCCAGCAGTCCAGGGCGAGAGCAGTACTTC. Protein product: CASSPGREQYF.

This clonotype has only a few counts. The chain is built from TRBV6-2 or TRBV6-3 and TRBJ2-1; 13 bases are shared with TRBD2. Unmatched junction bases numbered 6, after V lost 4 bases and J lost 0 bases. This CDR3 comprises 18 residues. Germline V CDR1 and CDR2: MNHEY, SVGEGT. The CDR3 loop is CASSWSGTSGDSYNEQFF. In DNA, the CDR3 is TGTGCCAGCAGTTGGTCCGGGACTAGCGGGGACTCCTACAATGAGCAGTTCTTC.

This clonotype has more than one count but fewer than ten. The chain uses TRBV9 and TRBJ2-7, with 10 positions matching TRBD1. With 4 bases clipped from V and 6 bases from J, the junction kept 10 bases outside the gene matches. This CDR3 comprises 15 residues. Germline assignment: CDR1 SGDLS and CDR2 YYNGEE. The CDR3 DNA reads TGTGCCAGCAGCCCTTCGGACAGGGGGATAGCCGAGCAGTACTTC. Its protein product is CASSPSDRGIAEQYF.

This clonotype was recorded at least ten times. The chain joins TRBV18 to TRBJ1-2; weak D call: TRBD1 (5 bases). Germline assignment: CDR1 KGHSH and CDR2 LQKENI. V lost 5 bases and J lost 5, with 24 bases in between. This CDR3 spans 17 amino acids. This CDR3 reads CASSRSKGLNEVYGYTF. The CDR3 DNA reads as TGTGCCAGCTCAAGATCTAAGGGGCTTAATGAAGTTTATGGCTACACCTTC.

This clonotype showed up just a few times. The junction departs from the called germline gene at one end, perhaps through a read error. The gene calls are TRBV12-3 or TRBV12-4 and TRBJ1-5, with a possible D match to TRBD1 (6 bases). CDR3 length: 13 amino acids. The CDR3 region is CASSLQGYQPQHF. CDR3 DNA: TGTGCCAGTAGTTTACAGGGTTATCAGCCCCAGCATTTT.

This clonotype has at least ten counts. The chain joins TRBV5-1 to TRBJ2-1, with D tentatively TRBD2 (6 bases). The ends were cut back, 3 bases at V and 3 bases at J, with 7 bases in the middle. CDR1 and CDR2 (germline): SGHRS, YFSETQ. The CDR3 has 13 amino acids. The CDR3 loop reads CASSYGSYNEQFF. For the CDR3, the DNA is TGCGCCAGCAGCTACGGGAGCTACAATGAGCAGTTCTTC.

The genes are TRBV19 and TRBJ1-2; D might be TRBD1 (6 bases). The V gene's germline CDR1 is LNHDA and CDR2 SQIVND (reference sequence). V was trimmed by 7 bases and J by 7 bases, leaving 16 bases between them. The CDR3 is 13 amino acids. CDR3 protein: CASKSGGAGGYTF. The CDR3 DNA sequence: TGTGCCAGTAAGAGCGGGGGCGCGGGTGGCTACACCTTC.

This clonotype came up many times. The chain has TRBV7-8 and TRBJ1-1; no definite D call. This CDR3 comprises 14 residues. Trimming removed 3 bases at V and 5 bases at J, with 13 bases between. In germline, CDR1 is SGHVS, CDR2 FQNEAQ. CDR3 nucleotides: TGTGCCAGCAGCTTGGTCTACCCGGAAACTGAAGCTTTCTTT. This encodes CASSLVYPETEAFF.

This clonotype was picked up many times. The CDR3 spells CAWSAISSYNEQFF. The CDR3 DNA reads TGTGCCTGGAGTGCCATAAGCTCCTACAATGAGCAGTTCTTC. This chain links TRBV30 with TRBJ2-1; D not certain. V was pared by 1 base and J by 0 bases, with 7 bases between. Per the germline V gene, CDR1 is GTSNPN and CDR2 is SVGIG (reference sequence). CDR3 length: 14 residues. Full variable domain (outside the CDR3, taken from reference TRBV30 and TRBJ2-1): SQTIHQWPATLVQPVGSPLSLECTVEGTSNPNLYWYRQAAGRGLQLLFYSVGIGQISSEVPQNLSASRPQDRQFILSSKKLLLSDSGFYLCAWSAISSYNEQFFGPGTRLTVL.